The text below deals with one TCR beta chain. Its recognized antigen is unknown. Base qualities are not provided; no much larger clone lies one nucleotide away. This entry is derived from a study of CD8 T cells in ankylosing spondylitis (dated 2017 in TCRdb). With respect to the entire study: The study profiled T cell receptor beta repertoires in healthy donors and ankylosing spondylitis patients to find disease-linked TCR variants. In total, the full study cohort was made up of 100 to 140 healthy donors and approximately 27 ankylosing spondylitis patients. Peripheral blood was sampled, and synovial fluid was also collected from ankylosing spondylitis patients. The research as a whole found: Some TCR beta motif variants had previously been reported in synovial fluid and blood of reactive arthritis patients, which suggested common disease-initiation mechanisms. In peripheral blood, the disease-linked clones were found at relatively low frequencies and had a CD8+ phenotype. The disease-linked clones were reported as significantly enriched in matched synovial fluid samples from ankylosing spondylitis patients. A TCR beta motif made up of under ten highly homologous amino acid variants appeared to be characteristic of blood from ankylosing spondylitis patients.

Instrument used: Illumina MiSeq. Quantitative 5'-RACE with molecular barcodes was used to prepare TCR beta libraries. For the original study's pipeline: To identify disease-linked TCR variants, a new computational method was used, one built on a probabilistic model of VDJ rearrangement. TCRdb applied fastp at Q25 and MiXCR to the public reads, then kept only in-frame beta chains. Every CDR3 protein is listed once, alongside the most common genes and DNA of its rows. V and J calls and clone size were set by TCRdb, not the authors. The sample records more than 25,000 distinct CDR3 sequences, 11% to 15% of which are singletons. Jointly, the top ten make up around a third of the sample. From the cysteine up to the phenylalanine, the CDR3 has a length of 17 residues. The kept DNA is CDR3 alone, 51 bases in frame from the first base. Cut back by 4 bases and 5 bases, the V and J ends lie 24 bases apart. The CDR1 and CDR2 encoded by the germline V gene are SGHAT and FQNNGV.

This receptor was obtained from a male donor with ankylosing spondylitis or in good health (not recorded which). The sample comprised blood. Recombination joined TRBV11-2 with TRBJ2-7; a tentative D call is TRBD2 (6 bases match). The CDR3 reads as follows: CASSSIKGTGMNHEQYF. At the DNA level, the sequence is TGTGCCAGCAGCTCCATTAAGGGGACTGGAATGAACCACGAGCAGTACTTC.